A single sample is the source of the 18 T cell receptor beta chains below, sequenced in a study of T cell repertoires in cytomegalovirus infection. No cognate antigen is known for these TCRs. Each CDR3 protein gets one entry after TCRdb re-called the reads with MiXCR. The sample includes hundreds of thousands of distinct CDR3 sequences, 31% seen only once; the top ten take 10% to 15%. Sample: cultured CD8+ T cells from PBMCs, taken from culture after CMV antigen stimulation. The origin of the receptors is a human donor in good health (CMV status not recorded). Some clones in this sample may be carry-over from other donors' samples.

The genes are TRBV24-1 and TRBJ2-1, with 9 bases aligning to TRBD2. Germline V lookup: CDR1 KGHDR, CDR2 SFDVKD. The V and J ends lost 0 bases and 7 bases, in that order; junction bases with no gene match: 9. The length of the CDR3 is 17 residues. The CDR3 DNA reads TGTGCCACCAGTGATTTGGGCGGAAGCGGGGGGATGAATGAGCAGTTCTTC. It translates to CATSDLGGSGGMNEQFF.

The V gene is TRBV5-1, the J gene TRBJ1-4, with D perhaps TRBD1 (5 bases). The CDR3 runs to 13 residues. Germline values: CDR1 SGHRS, CDR2 YFSETQ. Trimming shortened V by 5 bases and J by 2 bases, and 7 bases separated the two germline ends. CDR3 sequence: CASRAGTNEKLFF. The CDR3 DNA follows: TGCGCCAGCAGGGCAGGGACTAATGAAAAACTGTTTTTT.

The chain links TRBV27 to TRBJ2-3; the match to TRBD1 covers 9 bases. Germline V CDR1 and CDR2: MNHEY, SMNVEV (reference sequence). Trimming cost V 4 bases and J 3 bases; bases outside gene matches: 5. This CDR3 region has 15 residues. The CDR3: CASSSPGTGTDTQYF. The CDR3 DNA follows: TGTGCCAGCAGTTCCCCCGGGACAGGGACAGATACGCAGTATTTT.

This clonotype was found once. The V gene is TRBV4-3, the J gene TRBJ1-1; D perhaps matches TRBD1 (5 bases). Germline V gene sequence: CDR1 LGHNA, CDR2 YSLEER. Trimming cost V 0 bases and J 8 bases, with 13 bases left between them. This CDR3 is built from 14 residues. CDR3 in DNA: TGCGCCAGCAGCCAAGATACAGGAGGAGGGGAAGCTTTCTTT. Translation gives CASSQDTGGGEAFF.

The sample holds many counts of this clonotype. The chain links TRBV7-6 to TRBJ2-1; 10 bases are a match to TRBD2. Per germline, CDR1 SGHVS and CDR2 FNYEAQ. CDR3 size: 17 residues. Trimming took 1 base from V and 5 from J; bases not matched to a gene: 8. The CDR3 loop is CASSLGTSGLQNNEQFF. The DNA for the CDR3 is TGTGCCAGCAGCTTAGGGACTAGCGGACTCCAGAACAATGAGCAGTTCTTC.

This clonotype was picked up many times. The rearrangement links TRBV7-9 to TRBJ2-7; TRBD2 might be the D (6 bases). Germline values: CDR1 SEHNR, CDR2 FQNEAQ (reference sequence). V gave up 5 bases and J gave up 7 bases, with 9 bases separating them. The CDR3 totals 11 residues. CDR3 sequence: CASSTGGEQYF. The DNA of the CDR3 is TGTGCCAGCAGCACTGGGGGGGAGCAGTACTTC.

The chain is built from TRBV9 and TRBJ1-2, with D maybe TRBD1 (5 bases). The CDR3 totals 15 residues. Germline V lookup: CDR1 SGDLS, CDR2 YYNGEE. The V and J ends lost 5 bases and 6 bases respectively, with 20 bases between them. The CDR3 DNA follows: TGTGCCAGCAGGAGAGTCGGGGGGACGATTGATGGCTACACCTTC. Protein sequence: CASRRVGGTIDGYTF. The variable domain in full, with the rest retrieved from reference TRBV9 and TRBJ1-2, is DSGVTQTPKHLITATGQRVTLRCSPRSGDLSVYWYQQSLDQGLQFLIQYYNGEERAKGNILERFSAQQFPDLHSELNLSSLELGDSALYFCASRRVGGTIDGYTFGSGTRLTVV.

A single count supports this clonotype. The rearrangement joins TRBV10-3 to TRBJ1-6, with unresolved D. Germline CDR1 reads ENHRY; CDR2 reads SYGVKD. Trimming removed 6 bases at V and 9 bases at J, with 9 bases between. The CDR3 is 12 amino acids. The CDR3: CAIREEGSPLHF. The CDR3, as DNA: TGTGCCATCAGGGAAGAGGGTTCACCCCTCCACTTT.

This clonotype was detected only a few times. The J gene is TRBJ2-7, the V gene TRBV6-1; a possible D gene is TRBD1 (5 bases). Trimming took off 2 bases at V and 4 bases at J, with 12 bases between the two ends. Looked up from germline, CDR1 is MNHNS and CDR2 is SASEGT. CDR3 length equals 14 residues. CDR3 nucleotides: TGTGCCAGCAGTGAACGGACACACGCTTACGAGCAGTACTTC. Translated, it gives CASSERTHAYEQYF.

The chain links TRBV11-2 to TRBJ1-1; the match to TRBD1 covers 7 bases. V trimming: 7 bases; J trimming: 3 bases; junction bases outside the gene matches: 8. Germline CDR1 is SGHAT and CDR2 is FQNNGV. There are 14 residues in the CDR3. The CDR3 spells CASTPQGMDTEAFF. The CDR3 DNA sequence: TGTGCCAGCACCCCACAGGGGATGGACACTGAAGCTTTCTTT.

The CDR3 DNA reads as TGTGCCAGCAGTCCTTCGAAGACTGGGAACACCGGGGAGCTGTTTTTT. It is translated as CASSPSKTGNTGELFF. The chain recombines TRBV7-9 with TRBJ2-2; D remains unclear. V was clipped by 6 bases and J by 1 base, with 15 bases between them. This CDR3 spans 16 amino acids. Per germline, CDR1 SEHNR and CDR2 FQNEAQ (reference sequence).

This clonotype was seen many times. The V and J genes are TRBV7-6 and TRBJ1-4, with 9 bases matching TRBD1. The trim removed 4 bases at V and 4 bases at J, leaving 10 bases unmatched. The CDR3 runs to 17 residues. Germline CDR1 reads SGHVS; CDR2 reads FNYEAQ. CDR3 nucleotide sequence: TGTGCCAGCAGCTCCGGGACAGGGTCGATTGATAATGAAAAACTGTTTTTT. Translating gives CASSSGTGSIDNEKLFF.

This clonotype was seen once. A read error may produce the germline difference seen at one junction end. This sequence joins TRBV28 and TRBJ2-1; the D is unclear. Germline V gene data show CDR1 as MDHEN and CDR2 as SYDVKM. This CDR3 comprises 12 residues. CDR3 amino acids: CVSSLTANEQFF. As DNA, the CDR3 is TGTGTCAGCAGTTTAACAGCTAATGAGCAGTTCTTC.

The V gene is TRBV6-2 or TRBV6-3, the J gene TRBJ2-3; a possible D gene is TRBD1 (6 bases). Germline V CDR1 and CDR2: MNHEY, SVGEGT. The CDR3 covers 15 residues. The V and J ends lost 9 bases and 0 bases respectively, with 16 bases between them. This chain's CDR3 is CASSVTGDSTDTQYF. CDR3 in DNA: TGTGCCAGTTCAGTGACAGGAGACAGCACAGATACGCAGTATTTT.

Many counts were recorded for this clonotype. This chain uses TRBV12-3 or TRBV12-4 with TRBJ2-3; 10 bases map to TRBD1. The CDR3 extends over 16 amino acids. V shed 6 bases, J shed 1 base, and the junction held 7 bases outside the gene matches. In DNA form, the CDR3 reads TGTGCCAGCAGCCCGACCGGGACAGGGGGCACAGATACGCAGTATTTT. It specifies CASSPTGTGGTDTQYF.

The genes are TRBV3-1 and TRBJ2-1; D gene unclear. Trimming stripped 1 base from V and 1 base from J, with 8 bases between. Germline V gives CDR1 LGHDT, CDR2 YNNKEL (reference sequence). This CDR3 spans 15 amino acids. CDR3 loop: CASSQGKGSYNEQFF. The CDR3, as DNA: TGTGCCAGCAGCCAAGGCAAGGGTTCCTACAATGAGCAGTTCTTC.

At least ten counts were recorded for this clonotype. The V call is TRBV7-6, the J call TRBJ2-6; D assignment may be TRBD1 or TRBD2 (7 bases each). Germline-derived CDR1 and CDR2 are SGHVS and FNYEAQ. CDR3 length: 18 residues. Trimming removed 5 bases from V and 1 base from J, with 18 bases in between. This chain's CDR3 is CASSAGGGIRSGANVLTF. CDR3 nucleotides: TGTGCCAGCAGCGCAGGGGGGGGAATTAGATCTGGGGCCAACGTCCTGACTTTC.

As DNA, the CDR3 is TGTGCCAGCAGTTCCGGGACCGGGCGCGAGCAGTTCTTC. Amino acids: CASSSGTGREQFF. The chain uses TRBV6-2 or TRBV6-3 and TRBJ2-1; TRBD1 or TRBD2 may be the D gene (5 bases each). The V and J ends lost 4 bases and 10 bases respectively, with 14 bases between them. The CDR3 runs 13 residues. Germline V CDR1 and CDR2: MNHEY, SVGEGT.